The clone carrying this TCR beta chain appeared a single time. The repertoire was sequenced with immunoSEQ multiplex PCR; TCRdb's copy has only in-frame clones and lacks some. The sample includes 200,000 to 300,000 clones, roughly 88% of them seen just once. This sample was taken from a study of blood T cell repertoires in COVID-19. Across the whole study: Sources were T cells, B-cell-depleted T cells, or PBMCs; the material itself was cDNA or gDNA.

What was sequenced was peripheral blood. The TCR sequence derives from a man older than 75 with acute or convalescent COVID-19.

The CDR3 bases are TGTGCCAGCAGACCAGGGGGTGTGAACACTGAAGCTTTCTTT. Translating gives CASRPGGVNTEAFF. The V call is TRBV5-8, the J call TRBJ1-1, with 7 bases fitting TRBD1. V gave up 5 bases and J gave up 0 bases; unmatched junction bases: 4. This CDR3 is 14 amino acids long. CDR1 is SGHTS and CDR2 is YDEGEE in the germline V gene.